Included here is one TCR beta chain sequence, with context. TCRdb's copy holds only in-frame clones and misses some; the assay was immunoSEQ multiplex PCR. The sample includes over 6,500 clones, less than 25% of them seen just once. The data stem from a study of graft-versus-host responses after intestinal transplantation. Findings of the study overall: GvH clones occurred in recipient marrow; some first appeared in ileum or blood.

From germline, CDR1 is MDHEN and CDR2 SYDVKM. The CDR3 covers 14 residues. Investigators plated around 200,000 CFSE-labeled responder cells together with around 200,000 irradiated stimulator cells labeled with violet dye. The specimen comprised alloreactive CD8+ T cells from a mixed lymphocyte reaction culture, sampled before transplantation. Subset of the sample: CFSE-low proliferating T cells sorted from approximately 6-day pre-transplant mixed lymphocyte reaction (GvH or HvG direction). The clonotype was recovered from a human patient who was an organ donor for intestinal transplantation. The gene calls are TRBV28 and TRBJ2-5; D unclear. The last part of the DNA fits TRBJ2-7 better; the J call may be wrong. This CDR3 is CASSVTGFSYEQYF. The CDR3 DNA reads as TGTGCCAGCAGTGTCACGGGTTTCTCCTACGAGCAGTACTTC.